The clone carrying this T cell receptor (beta chain) was observed a single time. Its matching antigen is unknown. One junction end disagrees with the germline gene, perhaps due to a read error. CDR3 length: 15 amino acids. Germline assignment: CDR1 SEHNR and CDR2 FQNEAQ (reference sequence). The entry originates in a study of cytomegalovirus exposure and HLA in healthy donors. Findings and limits, study-wide: What was likely a sequencing artifact was a cluster of highly shared sequence variants. In a later analysis, HLA-associated TCR beta chains were more clonally expanded than equally common others. At a 0.05 false discovery rate, a later analysis found some 18,000 TCR beta sequences to be associated with HLA alleles.

With 60 Vbeta and 13 Jbeta primers, the PCR was carried out. The protocol was immunoSEQ multiplex PCR, while the TCRdb copy is restricted to in-frame clones and leaves out a portion. The table lists roughly 140,000 clones, over 60% of them singletons. The clonotype comes from a woman aged 25 to 45 in good health and CMV-seropositive. What was sequenced was PBMCs. This chain links TRBV7-9 with TRBJ1-1, with 9 bases aligning to TRBD1. Written as DNA, the CDR3 is TGTACCAGCAGCCCCCGGGACAGGGACGCTCCTGAAGCTTTCTTT. Translated: CTSSPRDRDAPEAFF.